This T cell receptor (beta chain) emerged from a study of T cell repertoires in cytomegalovirus infection (dated by TCRdb to the late 2010s). Regarding the research as a whole: Because public TCR beta signatures pointed to carriage of CMV infection together with the matching HLA type, the HLA type of each donor mattered for the analysis. The paper's findings and limits, for the study overall: In the ex vivo response, HLA-C-restricted CMV-specific TCR beta clonotypes were dominant, and in two of eight donors the single most frequent clonotype came from this HLA-C-restricted group. In both this cohort and an independent cohort of 350 to 400 donors, the cumulative frequency of public TCR beta family members distinguished carriers of CMV infection plus the relevant HLA type.

Of note for this clonotype: It has no known antigen specificity. No qualities accompany the bases; no much larger clone lies one base away.

Sequencing was performed on an Illumina HiSeq 1500. TCRdb applied fastp at Q25 and MiXCR to the public reads, then kept only in-frame beta chains. Merged by CDR3 protein, the rows form single entries marked with the most common genes and DNA. The sample records roughly 200,000 distinct CDR3 sequences, nearly 9.5% of which are singletons. Together, the top ten hold about 5% of the sample. From the cysteine up to the phenylalanine, the CDR3 has a length of 18 residues. The retained sequence is limited to the CDR3, 54 bases, with the frame set at the first base. From a lookup of the germline V gene, CDR1 and CDR2 are SGHRS and YFSETQ. Germline trimming: 0 bases from V, 0 bases from J; junction bases outside gene matches: 6.

The chain joins TRBV5-1 to TRBJ2-2; TRBD2 agrees with 9 junctional bases. This receptor was taken from a human donor in good health (CMV status not recorded). Some clones in this sample may be carry-over from other donors' samples. The sequencing sample was made of PBMCs. The CDR3 sequence is CASSLAPAGGANTGELFF. The DNA sequence is TGCGCCAGCAGCTTGGCCCCAGCGGGGGGTGCGAACACCGGGGAGCTGTTTTTT.